This T cell receptor beta chain came from a study of blood T cell repertoires in COVID-19. Study-level information: Nucleic acid was either cDNA or gDNA, and it came from T cells, B-cell-depleted T cells, or PBMCs.

Trimming removed 5 bases at V and 4 bases at J, with 17 bases between. This CDR3 contains 16 residues. The germline gives CDR1 SGHTA, CDR2 FQGNSA. Donors were grouped by their self-reported clinical history. A PCR-confirmed or clinician-diagnosed COVID-19 case had contacted exposed participants within 2 weeks of entry. Under the authors' procedure: Quantification of nucleated cells was approximated via reference gene primer amplification. Repertoires were generated with immunoSEQ multiplex PCR, while TCRdb's copy carries only in-frame clones and drops some. The DNA gave D and trimming, while V, J and clone size come from that table. Of roughly 400,000 clones listed, 70% to 90% were seen once; the top ten hold around 1.5%.

The sample was PBMCs or T cells enriched from blood (not recorded which). V gene TRBV7-2 combines with J gene TRBJ2-2, with D perhaps matching TRBD1 (5 bases). The receptor comes from a young woman who had been exposed to COVID-19. The DNA for the CDR3 is TGTGCCAGCAGCGCCAGACCCCAGGGATCCACCGGGGAGCTGTTTTTT. Its protein product is CASSARPQGSTGELFF.